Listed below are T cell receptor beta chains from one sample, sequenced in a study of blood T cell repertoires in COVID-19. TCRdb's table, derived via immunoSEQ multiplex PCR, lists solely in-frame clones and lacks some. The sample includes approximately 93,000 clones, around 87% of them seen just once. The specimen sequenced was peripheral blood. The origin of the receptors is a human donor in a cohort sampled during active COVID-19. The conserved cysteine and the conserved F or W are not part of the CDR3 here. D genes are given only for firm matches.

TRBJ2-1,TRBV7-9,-,ASSSWENEQF
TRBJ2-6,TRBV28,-,ASSLGSSGANVLT
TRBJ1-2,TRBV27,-,ASSPQGSYGYT
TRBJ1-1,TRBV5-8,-,ASSSRQATTEAF
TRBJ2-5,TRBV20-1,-,SASREETQY
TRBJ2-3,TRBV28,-,ASSSSADTQY
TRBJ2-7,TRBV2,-,ASRLSSVLDEQY
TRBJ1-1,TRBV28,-,ASSPGGRMNTEAF
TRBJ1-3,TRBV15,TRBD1,ATSSSPDRRRNTIY
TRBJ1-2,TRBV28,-,ASGGQPLT
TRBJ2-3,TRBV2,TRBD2,ASSLAGARTDTQY
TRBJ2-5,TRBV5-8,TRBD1,ASSGLLGTGNGETQY
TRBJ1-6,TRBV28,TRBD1,ASRYLFTGEGKSALH
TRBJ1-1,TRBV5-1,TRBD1,ASSIQGADTEAF
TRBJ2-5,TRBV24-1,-,ATSDFGETQY
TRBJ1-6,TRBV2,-,ASSESPQGPNSPLH
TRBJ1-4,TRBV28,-,ASRLGPGWAEKLF
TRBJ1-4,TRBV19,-,ASTPSPATNEKLF
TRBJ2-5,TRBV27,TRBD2,ASSSGGGTQY
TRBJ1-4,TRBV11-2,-,ASSSLKEKLF
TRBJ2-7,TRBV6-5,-,ASSPGSLGYEQY
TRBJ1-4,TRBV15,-,ATNSLGERNEKLF
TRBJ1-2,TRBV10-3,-,AITTGDGLYGYT
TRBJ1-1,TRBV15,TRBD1,ATSASADRGDAF
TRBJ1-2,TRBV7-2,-,ASSSLTVGYT
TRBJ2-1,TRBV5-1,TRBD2,ASSLLSGSDYNEQF
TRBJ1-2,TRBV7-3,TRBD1,ASSPGQGMKGYT
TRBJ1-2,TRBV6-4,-,ATRRGVDGYT
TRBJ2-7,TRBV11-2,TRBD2,ASSLGTRREQY
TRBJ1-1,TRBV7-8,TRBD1,ASSLTGGGEAF
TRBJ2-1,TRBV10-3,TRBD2,AISGLAVDNEQF
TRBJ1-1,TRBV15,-,ATSRAYEGVAF
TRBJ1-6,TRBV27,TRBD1,ASSLGQGSSPLH
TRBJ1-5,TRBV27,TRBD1,ASSPGQGFQPQH
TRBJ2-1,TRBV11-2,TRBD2,ASSLEPRGSGSYNEQF
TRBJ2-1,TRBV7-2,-,ASSSTEGNEQF
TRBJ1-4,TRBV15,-,ATNLGGDEKLF
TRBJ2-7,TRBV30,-,AWRGRQNPSYEQY
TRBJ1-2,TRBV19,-,GTEANYGYT
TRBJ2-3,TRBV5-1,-,ASSRDSTTDTQY
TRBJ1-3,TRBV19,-,ASSIDQGSSGNTIY
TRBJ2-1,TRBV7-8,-,ASSPVHNEQF
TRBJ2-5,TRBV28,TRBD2,ASIFPRTSGYQETQY
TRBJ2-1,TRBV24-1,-,ATSDYDSSSYNEQF